This TCR beta chain originates from a study of shared clonotypes between healthy human individuals. Study-level points and caveats: As a rule, naive subsets had a larger estimated richness than memory subsets. An effect of sequencing depth on clonotype sharing among donors was expected. A handful of donors showed sharing of 4.5% to 5% of naive CD4 clonotypes.

Researchers partitioned CD4+ cells into CD45RA+ naive and CD45RA-negative memory subsets. This clone has only one observation. Its matching antigen is unknown. TCRdb's table, derived via immunoSEQ multiplex PCR, lists solely in-frame clones and lacks some. Of about 1 million clones in the sample, around 74% were seen once. CDR3 length equals 15 residues. J lost 0 bases, V lost 2 bases, and 3 bases had no gene match. The germline V gene has CDR1 SGHTA and CDR2 FQGNSA. This sequence joins TRBV7-2 and TRBJ2-7; 8 bases fit TRBD2. The specimen was memory CD4+ T cells sorted from blood. Subset noted: CD45RA-negative fraction. This TCR derives from a young man in good health. The CDR3 is CASSLLAGSSYEQYF. As DNA, the CDR3 is TGTGCCAGCAGCTTATTAGCGGGGAGCTCCTACGAGCAGTACTTC.